Listed below are T cell receptor beta chains from one sample, sequenced in a study of T cells after yellow fever vaccination. TCRdb re-called the 5' RACE reads through MiXCR, storing one row per CDR3 protein. The sample holds 200,000 to 300,000 distinct CDR3 sequences, 6% to 8% seen once. Source: CD4+ T cells sorted from PBMCs, taken on the day of the yellow fever booster vaccination. The source is a man in his thirties or forties who received the YFV17D yellow fever vaccine. The CDR3 runs from the conserved cysteine through the conserved F or W. Fields, in order: CDR3 length, V gene, J gene, D gene, clone size, CDR3 DNA, CDR3 protein. A D gene is named only where the DNA matches it firmly. Clone size appears in some rows only: once, few, many, or a class for an expanded clone.

>13|TRBV10-3|TRBJ2-7|.|few
TGTGCCATCAGTCATACAGACTCCTACGAGCAGTACTTC
CAISHTDSYEQYF
>14|TRBV7-2|TRBJ1-2|.|many
TGTGCCAGCAGCCACAGCTTTGGGGGGTACGGCTACACCTTC
CASSHSFGGYGYTF
>15|TRBV12-3/TRBV12-4|TRBJ2-1|.|.
TGTGCCAGCAGACCGGGCAGGGGCCTCTACAATGAGCAGTTCTTC
CASRPGRGLYNEQFF
>16|TRBV20-1|TRBJ2-1|TRBD2|many
TGCAGTGCTAGGCGACAAGCGGGAGTTGGGTACAATGAGCAGTTCTTC
CSARRQAGVGYNEQFF
>14|TRBV3-1|TRBJ2-1|.|few
TGTGCCAGCAGCCAGTCCAGGGTTTTCAATGAGCAGTTCTTC
CASSQSRVFNEQFF
>14|TRBV7-9|TRBJ2-5|.|many
TGTGCCAGCAGCTTATTCGGGGTCCAAGAGACCCAGTACTTC
CASSLFGVQETQYF
>16|TRBV7-9|TRBJ2-7|.|.
TGTGCCAGCAGCTCGCCCCGGGGAGGAGCGGTTTACGAGCAGTACTTC
CASSSPRGGAVYEQYF
>15|TRBV6-1|TRBJ2-3|.|.
TGTGCCAGCAGTGAATTAGTCGGGAGCACAGATACGCAGTATTTT
CASSELVGSTDTQYF
>12|TRBV20-1|TRBJ2-7|TRBD1|many
TGCAGTGCTAGTCGTCAGGGGGCCGAGCAGTACTTC
CSASRQGAEQYF
>12|TRBV6-5|TRBJ1-1|.|few
TGTGCCAGCGGTCATTTGGTGACTGAAGCTTTCTTT
CASGHLVTEAFF
>14|TRBV7-2|TRBJ2-7|.|many
TGTGCCAGCAGCTTAGGATGGCAGATCTACGAGCAGTACTTC
CASSLGWQIYEQYF
>13|TRBV28|TRBJ2-7|.|.
TGTGCCAGCAGTCTCCCCGGAAGGGGCGAGCAGTACTTC
CASSLPGRGEQYF
>14|TRBV5-1|TRBJ1-4|.|few
TGCGCCAGCAGCTTGGCCGATCCCGGTCAAAAACTGTTTTTT
CASSLADPGQKLFF
>14|TRBV5-8|TRBJ2-7|.|.
TGTGCCAGCAGCTTGGGTCAGCTCCATTACGAGCAGTACTTC
CASSLGQLHYEQYF
>14|TRBV20-1|TRBJ1-2|.|few
TGCAGTGCCAGCGGGGGGGAGGGGAACTATGGCTACACCTTC
CSASGGEGNYGYTF
>16|TRBV7-9|TRBJ2-3|TRBD2|.
TGTGCCAGCAGCTCAGGACTAGCGCCACGCACAGATACGCAGTATTTT
CASSSGLAPRTDTQYF
>16|TRBV18|TRBJ2-3|.|.
TGTGCCAGCTCACCAAGGGCGGTCCAAGGCACAGATACGCAGTATTTT
CASSPRAVQGTDTQYF